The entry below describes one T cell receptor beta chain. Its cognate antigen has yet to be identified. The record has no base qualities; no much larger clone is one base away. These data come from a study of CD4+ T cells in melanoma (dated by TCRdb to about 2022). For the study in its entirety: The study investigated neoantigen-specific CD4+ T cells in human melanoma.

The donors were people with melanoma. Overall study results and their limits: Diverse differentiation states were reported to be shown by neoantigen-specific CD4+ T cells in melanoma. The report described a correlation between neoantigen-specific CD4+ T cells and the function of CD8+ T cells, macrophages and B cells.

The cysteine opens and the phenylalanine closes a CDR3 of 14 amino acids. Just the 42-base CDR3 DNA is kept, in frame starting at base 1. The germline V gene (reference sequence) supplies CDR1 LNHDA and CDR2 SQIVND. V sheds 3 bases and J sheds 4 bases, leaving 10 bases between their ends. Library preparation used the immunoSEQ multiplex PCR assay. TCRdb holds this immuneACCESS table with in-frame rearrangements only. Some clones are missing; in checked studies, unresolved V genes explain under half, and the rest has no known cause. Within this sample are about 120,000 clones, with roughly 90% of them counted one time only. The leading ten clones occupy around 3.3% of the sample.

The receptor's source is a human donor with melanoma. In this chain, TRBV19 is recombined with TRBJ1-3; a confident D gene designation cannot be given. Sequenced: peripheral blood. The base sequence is TGTGCCAGTAGTATCGGTGGTTCGGGAAACACCATATATTTT. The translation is CASSIGGSGNTIYF.